This TCR beta chain was observed in a study of cytomegalovirus exposure and HLA in healthy donors. V lost 0 bases and J lost 4; bases outside the gene matches: 11. This CDR3 has 17 amino acids. In germline, CDR1 is SEHNR, CDR2 FQNEAQ (reference sequence). Turning to this clone: Its specificity is unknown.

Here immunoSEQ multiplex PCR was the method, and the copy in TCRdb shows in-frame clones only, minus some. The sample gives around 52,000 clones, more than 85% of which show up once; around 5.8% is in the top ten. Study-level findings and limits: In vitro checks showed that a few CMV-associated chains really do target CMV antigens.

The donors formed part of the approximately 130-subject validation cohort, distinct from the approximately 640-subject first cohort. The clonotype was recovered from a woman younger than 35 in good health and CMV-seronegative. Material for sequencing was PBMCs. The rearrangement links TRBV7-9 to TRBJ1-2; TRBD1 agrees at 7 bases. DNA for the CDR3: TGTGCCAGCAGCTTAGCGTCCAGGGGGAATCCGATCTATGGCTACACCTTC. Translating it yields CASSLASRGNPIYGYTF.